Listed below are T cell receptor beta chains from one sample, sequenced in a study of CD8 T cells in ankylosing spondylitis. One entry per CDR3 protein, called by TCRdb with MiXCR from the 5' RACE reads. There are hundreds of thousands of distinct CDR3 sequences in the sample; 10% to 15% occur only once, and approximately 0.51% lies in the top ten. The specimen sequenced was blood, either unsorted or a sorted T cell fraction (not recorded which). These receptors were taken from a male donor with ankylosing spondylitis. The conserved cysteine and the conserved F or W are not part of the CDR3 here. Each record gives: J gene, V gene, CDR3 protein.

>TRBJ2-3|TRBV9
ASSVGSSGYTDTQY
>TRBJ2-1|TRBV29-1
SVEKYRGTYNEQF
>TRBJ1-1|TRBV15
ATSRGASATEAF
>TRBJ1-2|TRBV7-2
ASSLVLTVNYGYT
>TRBJ2-5|TRBV24-1
ATSDIRTADGETQY
>TRBJ2-3|TRBV5-1
ASSLEHPTDTQY
>TRBJ1-5|TRBV2
ASSLAGPDQPQH
>TRBJ2-1|TRBV7-9
ASSWTGTNEQF
>TRBJ2-6|TRBV5-1
ASSLEGRAGANVLT
>TRBJ2-1|TRBV6-1
ASRPALLSSYNEQF
>TRBJ2-3|TRBV7-8
ASSQTVDTQY
>TRBJ2-1|TRBV4-3
ASSQAWEPGATHEQF
>TRBJ1-4|TRBV12-3/TRBV12-4
ASSSWTELNEKLF
>TRBJ1-1|TRBV20-1
SAEEAF